Listed here is a single T cell receptor beta chain. The data originate from a study of Ad26.COV2.S vaccination and SARS-CoV-2 variants. Generated by immunoSEQ multiplex PCR, the TCRdb table keeps only in-frame clones and is missing some. The data hold 350,000 to 450,000 clones, with 92% observed a single time. The CDR3 has 16 amino acids. V was pared by 0 bases and J by 8 bases, with 10 bases of the junction left unmatched. CDR1 is SGDLS and CDR2 is YYNGEE in the germline V gene. This TCR was recovered from a human donor who had recovered from COVID-19. Sequencing used peripheral blood, obtained after recovery from COVID-19. The chain recombines TRBV9 with TRBJ2-1; 8 bases map to TRBD2. CDR3 loop: CASSVAGRGDFDEQFF. The CDR3 DNA sequence: TGTGCCAGCAGCGTAGCCGGGCGGGGGGATTTCGATGAGCAGTTCTTC.